The next 15 T cell receptor beta chains were all read from a single sample in a study of CD4+ T cells in melanoma. The data were produced by immunoSEQ multiplex PCR, yet TCRdb's version contains in-frame clones alone and is incomplete. The profile shows 50,000 to 60,000 clones, 60% to 75% of them singletons. Sequenced: tumor tissue. These receptors came from a human donor with melanoma.

With respect to this clone: A read error may account for a junction end that differs from germline. The chain links TRBV7-7 to TRBJ1-5; 8 bases are shared with TRBD1. This CDR3 spans 16 amino acids. From germline, CDR1 is SSHAT and CDR2 FNYEAQ (reference sequence). The chain's CDR3 is CASSYRDRLSNQPQHF. For the CDR3, the DNA is TGTGCTAGCAGCTACAGGGACAGGCTTAGCAATCAGCCCCAGCATTTT. The full variable domain, rest sourced from reference TRBV7-7 and TRBJ1-5, is GAGVSQSPRYKVTKRGQDVTLRCDPISSHATLYWYQQALGQGPEFLTYFNYEAQPDKSGLPSDRFSAERPEGSISTLTIQRTEQRDSAMYRCASSYRDRLSNQPQHFGDGTRLSIL.

This clone has ten or more counts. The V call is TRBV29-1, the J call TRBJ2-1, with D uncertain. Germline-derived CDR1 and CDR2 are SQVTM and ANQGSEA. The V end was cut by 3 bases, the J end by 7 bases, with 13 bases between. CDR3 length: 13 amino acids. Here the CDR3 DNA reads TGCAGCGTTGACCCGTCCATTAGGAATGAGCAGTTCTTC. Translated: CSVDPSIRNEQFF.

This clone appeared many times. The gene calls are TRBV7-2 and TRBJ2-3; D uncertain. The V gene's germline CDR1 is SGHTA and CDR2 FQGNSA. The ends were cut back, 4 bases at V and 0 bases at J, with 8 bases in the middle. This CDR3 has 14 residues. The DNA of the CDR3 is TGTGCCAGCAGCTCGACCTATAGCACAGATACGCAGTATTTT. This sequence encodes CASSSTYSTDTQYF.

The rearrangement uses TRBV30 and TRBJ1-6; D is perhaps TRBD1 (5 bases). Germline CDR1 is GTSNPN and CDR2 is SVGIG (reference sequence). The germline V and J ends were trimmed by 1 base and 5 bases, with 9 bases remaining between them. The CDR3 has 14 amino acids. CDR3 region: CAWSEGLDNSPLHF. CDR3 DNA sequence: TGTGCCTGGAGTGAGGGGCTCGATAATTCACCCCTCCACTTT.

This clone counts as medium-sized. Distinct nucleotide sequences in the sample also encode this CDR3. This chain joins TRBV7-9 and TRBJ2-7; D is unclear. The CDR3 is 13 amino acids. CDR1 and CDR2 from the germline V gene are SEHNR and FQNEAQ (reference sequence). Trimming removed 0 bases at V and 1 base at J, with 4 bases between. The DNA for the CDR3 is TGTGCCAGCAGCTTAGCCAGTTCCTACGAGCAGTACTTC. Amino acid sequence: CASSLASSYEQYF.

V and J are TRBV7-3 and TRBJ2-1; D not certain. This CDR3 region has 12 residues. The V gene lost 5 bases and the J gene lost 7 bases, with 9 bases spanning the gap. The germline gives CDR1 SGHTA, CDR2 FQGTGA. The CDR3, as DNA: TGTGCCAGCAGCCAGGCCGGGAATGAGCAGTTCTTC. As protein: CASSQAGNEQFF.

The rearrangement uses TRBV11-2 and TRBJ2-3; D may be TRBD1 (5 bases). Germline assignment: CDR1 SGHAT and CDR2 FQNNGV. The CDR3 totals 14 residues. V shed 5 bases and J shed 2 bases, with 11 bases lying between them. Written as DNA, the CDR3 is TGTGCCAGCAGCCAGGGTGGCCCCACAGATACGCAGTATTTT. Translating it yields CASSQGGPTDTQYF.

This clone was counted between two and nine times. The V gene is TRBV12-1, the J gene TRBJ1-5; the table's D call TRBD1 went unverified against the DNA. TRBV12-1 is labeled a pseudogene. The CDR3 totals 15 residues. CDR3 in DNA: TGTGCCAGCAGCTTTGGCCGTCAGTCCAATCAGCCCCAGCATTTT. Encoded protein: CASSFGRQSNQPQHF.

This chain joins TRBV29-1 and TRBJ2-1; the match to TRBD2 covers 14 bases. J gave up 4 bases and V 4 bases, and 6 bases lay outside the gene matches. The CDR3 totals 16 residues. The V gene's germline CDR1 is SQVTM and CDR2 ANQGSEA. The CDR3 nucleotides are TGCAGCGTTGGAGGGACTAGCGGGGGACTTTACAATGAGCAGTTCTTC. It encodes CSVGGTSGGLYNEQFF.

The chain employs TRBV10-3 and TRBJ1-3; 7 positions agree with TRBD1. The germline CDR1 and CDR2 sequences are ENHRY and SYGVKD. The CDR3 length is 17 residues. Unmatched junction bases numbered 11, after V lost 2 bases and J lost 4 bases. DNA of the CDR3: TGTGCCATCAGTGAGGCCACAGGGGATTTGGGAGGAAACACCATATATTTT. The encoded protein is CAISEATGDLGGNTIYF.

This clone was picked up many times. This chain connects TRBV7-3 to TRBJ2-3; the match to TRBD2 covers 7 bases. The CDR3 is 15 residues long. V was clipped by 2 bases and J by 4 bases; unmatched bases: 6. Germline V lookup: CDR1 SGHTA, CDR2 FQGTGA. The CDR3 bases are TGTGCCAGCAGCTTATACGGGGGGTCCGCAGATACGCAGTATTTT. Translating gives CASSLYGGSADTQYF.

This clone was recorded once. J is TRBJ2-5 and V is TRBV19; 7 bases map to TRBD1. The V gene's germline CDR1 is LNHDA and CDR2 SQIVND (reference sequence). V gave up 9 bases and J gave up 0 bases; unmatched junction bases: 4. The CDR3 has 13 residues. This chain's CDR3 is CASGTAYQETQYF. The CDR3 DNA follows: TGTGCCAGCGGGACAGCTTACCAAGAGACCCAGTACTTC.

Only one count was recorded for this clone. V and J are TRBV10-3 and TRBJ2-6; TRBD1 aligns across 9 bases. The junction had 4 bases not matched to a gene; V was cut back by 4 bases and J by 0 bases. This CDR3 spans 17 amino acids. Germline CDR1 ENHRY, CDR2 SYGVKD. The CDR3 sequence is CAISAGQGSSGANVLTF. Written as DNA, the CDR3 is TGTGCCATCAGTGCGGGACAGGGCAGCTCTGGGGCCAACGTCCTGACTTTC.

The V call is TRBV4-1, the J call TRBJ2-3, with D possibly TRBD2 on 5 matching bases. V shed 0 bases and J shed 2 bases, with 12 bases lying between them. CDR1 is MGHRA, CDR2 YSYEKL, per germline. The CDR3 is made up of 16 amino acids. This chain's CDR3 is CASSQDFGIDTDTQYF. In nucleotides, the CDR3 is TGCGCCAGCAGCCAAGATTTCGGGATAGACACAGATACGCAGTATTTT.

The chain links TRBV4-1 to TRBJ2-1; perhaps TRBD2 as D (6 bases). Germline V gene lookup returns CDR1 MGHRA and CDR2 YSYEKL. This CDR3 comprises 16 residues. The V end was cut by 4 bases, the J end by 0 bases, with 13 bases between. This CDR3 is CASSLPTRLSYNEQFF. The DNA of the CDR3 is TGCGCCAGCAGCCTACCGACTAGACTCTCCTACAATGAGCAGTTCTTC.